This T cell receptor (beta chain) was obtained from a study of shared clonotypes between healthy human individuals. Division of CD4+ cells produced a CD45RA+ naive subset and a CD45RA-negative memory subset. General study results and limits: In general, naive subsets displayed greater estimated richness than memory subsets did. Represented diversity, genetic and exposure-history alike, was limited by few donors.

This clone was seen a single time. Its antigen is still unknown. This CDR3 spans 15 amino acids. With V trimmed by 1 base and J by 6 bases, 5 bases remained unmatched. CDR1 SGHRS and CDR2 YFSETQ come from the germline V gene. It was across several immunoSEQ plates that each subset's genomic DNA was evenly split. Sequencing used immunoSEQ multiplex PCR; TCRdb keeps in-frame clones, though not all of them. Here the sample spans over a million clones, 75% to 80% being singletons. The chain couples TRBV5-1 to TRBJ2-3; 10 bases line up with TRBD1. The sequenced sample was memory CD4+ T cells from PBMCs. Subset indicated: CD45RA-negative fraction. This clonotype was sampled from a man aged 18 to 29 in good health. Some clones in this sample may be carry-over from other donors' samples. The CDR3 DNA follows: TGCGCCAGCAGCTTGTCGGGACAGGGGTACGATACGCAGTATTTT. Its protein product is CASSLSGQGYDTQYF.